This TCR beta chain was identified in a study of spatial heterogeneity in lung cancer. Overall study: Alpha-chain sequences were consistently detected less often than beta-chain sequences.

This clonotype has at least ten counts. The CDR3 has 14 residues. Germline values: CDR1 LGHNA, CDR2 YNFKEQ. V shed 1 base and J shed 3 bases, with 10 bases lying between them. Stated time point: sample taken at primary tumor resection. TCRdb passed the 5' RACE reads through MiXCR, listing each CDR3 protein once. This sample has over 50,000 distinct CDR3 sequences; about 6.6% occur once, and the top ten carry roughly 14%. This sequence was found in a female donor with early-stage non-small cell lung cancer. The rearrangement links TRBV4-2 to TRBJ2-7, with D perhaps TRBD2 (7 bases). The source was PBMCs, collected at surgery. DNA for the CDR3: TGTGCCAGCAGCCAAGGGGAGGGGGGCTACGAGCAGTACTTC. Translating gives CASSQGEGGYEQYF.